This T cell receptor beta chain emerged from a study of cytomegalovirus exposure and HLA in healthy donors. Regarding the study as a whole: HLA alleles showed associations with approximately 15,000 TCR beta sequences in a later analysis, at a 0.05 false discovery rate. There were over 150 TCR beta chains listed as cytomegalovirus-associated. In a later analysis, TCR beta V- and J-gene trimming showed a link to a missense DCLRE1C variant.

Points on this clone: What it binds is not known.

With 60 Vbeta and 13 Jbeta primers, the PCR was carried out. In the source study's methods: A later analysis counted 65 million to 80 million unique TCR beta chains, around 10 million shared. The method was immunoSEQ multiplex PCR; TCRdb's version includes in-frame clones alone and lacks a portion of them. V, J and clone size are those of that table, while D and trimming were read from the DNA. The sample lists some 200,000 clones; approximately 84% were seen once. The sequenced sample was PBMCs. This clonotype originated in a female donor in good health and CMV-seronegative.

Here the CDR3 DNA reads TGTGCCAGCAGCTTAGCCCAGACAGGGCCCTTAGGGGATGAGCAGTTCTTC. This sequence encodes CASSLAQTGPLGDEQFF. The V call is TRBV7-8, the J call TRBJ2-1; 7 positions match TRBD1. Germline values: CDR1 SGHVS, CDR2 FQNEAQ. The V and J ends lost 0 bases and 8 bases, in that order; junction bases with no gene match: 13. CDR3 size: 17 residues.